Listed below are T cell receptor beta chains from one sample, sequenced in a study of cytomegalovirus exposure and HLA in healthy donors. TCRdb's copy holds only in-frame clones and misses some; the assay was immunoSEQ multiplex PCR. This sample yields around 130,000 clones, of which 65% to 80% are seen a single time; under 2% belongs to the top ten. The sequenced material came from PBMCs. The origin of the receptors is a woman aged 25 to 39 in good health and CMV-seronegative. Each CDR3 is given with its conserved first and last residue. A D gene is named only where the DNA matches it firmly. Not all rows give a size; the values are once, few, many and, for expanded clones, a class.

CDR3 protein: CASSLARSREAGTDTQYF; CDR3 DNA: TGTGCCAGCAGCTTAGCCCGTTCGCGGGAGGCCGGCACAGATACGCAGTATTTT; D gene: TRBD2; J gene: TRBJ2-3; V gene: TRBV7-8; clone size: NA
CDR3 protein: CASSPLPGDGRETQYF; CDR3 DNA: TGTGCCAGCTCACCACTTCCGGGGGACGGGAGAGAGACCCAGTACTTC; D gene: NA; J gene: TRBJ2-5; V gene: TRBV18; clone size: NA
CDR3 protein: CASSFRGAFSGNTIYF; CDR3 DNA: TGTGCCAGCAGCTTTCGCGGGGCGTTCTCTGGAAACACCATATATTTT; D gene: NA; J gene: TRBJ1-3; V gene: TRBV7-2; clone size: NA
CDR3 protein: CASSLGGGRGNEQFF; CDR3 DNA: TGCGCCAGCAGCTTGGGCGGCGGGAGAGGCAATGAGCAGTTCTTC; D gene: TRBD2; J gene: TRBJ2-1; V gene: TRBV5-1; clone size: NA
CDR3 protein: CASSLTAGGVAFF; CDR3 DNA: TGTGCCAGCAGCCTCACCGCAGGGGGTGTCGCTTTCTTT; D gene: TRBD1; J gene: TRBJ1-1; V gene: TRBV9; clone size: once
CDR3 protein: CATESGQSSGANVLTF; CDR3 DNA: TGTGCCACCGAGTCGGGACAGAGCTCTGGGGCCAACGTCCTGACTTTC; D gene: TRBD1; J gene: TRBJ2-6; V gene: TRBV2; clone size: NA
CDR3 protein: CRKGSPLGSLHF; CDR3 DNA: TGCAGGAAAGGGAGCCCCTTAGGTTCCCTCCACTTT; D gene: NA; J gene: TRBJ1-6; V gene: TRBV29-1; clone size: NA
CDR3 protein: CASSLGTGLSGELFF; CDR3 DNA: TGCGCCAGCAGCTTGGGGACAGGGCTCAGCGGGGAGCTGTTTTTT; D gene: TRBD1; J gene: TRBJ2-2; V gene: TRBV5-1; clone size: NA
CDR3 protein: CASSRQTEAFF; CDR3 DNA: TGTGCCAGCTCCCGACAGACTGAAGCTTTCTTT; D gene: NA; J gene: TRBJ1-1; V gene: TRBV18; clone size: once
CDR3 protein: CASLPRGMIYGYTF; CDR3 DNA: TGTGCCAGCCTCCCCAGGGGTATGATCTATGGCTACACCTTC; D gene: NA; J gene: TRBJ1-2; V gene: TRBV19; clone size: NA
CDR3 protein: CASSEAQGLGGTEAFF; CDR3 DNA: TGTGCCAGCAGTGAAGCCCAGGGTTTGGGGGGAACTGAAGCTTTCTTT; D gene: NA; J gene: TRBJ1-1; V gene: TRBV6-1; clone size: NA
CDR3 protein: CASSYSSGGAPGELFF; CDR3 DNA: TGTGCCAGCAGTTACTCAAGCGGGGGGGCCCCCGGGGAGCTGTTTTTT; D gene: TRBD2; J gene: TRBJ2-2; V gene: TRBV6-5; clone size: NA
CDR3 protein: CASSLGDTSYEQYF; CDR3 DNA: TGCGCCAGCAGCTTGGGGGACACCAGCTACGAGCAGTACTTC; D gene: NA; J gene: TRBJ2-7; V gene: TRBV5-1; clone size: few
CDR3 protein: CASSLGTGKDEQFF; CDR3 DNA: TGTGCTAGCAGCTTAGGGACAGGGAAGGATGAGCAGTTCTTC; D gene: TRBD1; J gene: TRBJ2-1; V gene: TRBV7-7; clone size: few
CDR3 protein: CASSRATGGYEQYF; CDR3 DNA: TGTGCCAGTAGTCGGGCGACAGGGGGCTACGAGCAGTACTTC; D gene: TRBD1; J gene: TRBJ2-7; V gene: TRBV19; clone size: NA
CDR3 protein: CASSTGTSGWADTQYF; CDR3 DNA: TGTGCCAGCAGCACTGGGACTAGCGGGTGGGCAGATACGCAGTATTTT; D gene: TRBD2; J gene: TRBJ2-3; V gene: TRBV11-2; clone size: few
CDR3 protein: CASSRATVNYGYTF; CDR3 DNA: TGTGCCAGCAGCCGGGCGACAGTCAACTATGGCTACACCTTC; D gene: NA; J gene: TRBJ1-2; V gene: TRBV2; clone size: NA
CDR3 protein: CASRRLRHSDTQYF; CDR3 DNA: TGTGCCAGCAGGAGGTTAAGGCATTCAGATACGCAGTATTTT; D gene: NA; J gene: TRBJ2-3; V gene: TRBV28; clone size: NA
CDR3 protein: CASSLVPASVGDTQYF; CDR3 DNA: TGTGCCAGCAGTCTAGTGCCGGCTAGCGTGGGAGATACGCAGTATTTT; D gene: NA; J gene: TRBJ2-3; V gene: TRBV7-6; clone size: NA
CDR3 protein: CASTEGQWARAEAFF; CDR3 DNA: TGTGCCAGCACGGAAGGACAGTGGGCCCGCGCTGAAGCTTTCTTT; D gene: NA; J gene: TRBJ1-1; V gene: TRBV6-1; clone size: NA
CDR3 protein: CASSHQRPHATNEKLFF; CDR3 DNA: TGCGCCAGCAGCCACCAGCGACCCCATGCAACTAATGAAAAACTGTTTTTT; D gene: NA; J gene: TRBJ1-4; V gene: TRBV4-1; clone size: NA
CDR3 protein: CASSLGQGEDYTF; CDR3 DNA: TGCGCCAGCAGCTTGGGACAGGGTGAGGACTACACCTTC; D gene: TRBD1; J gene: TRBJ1-2; V gene: TRBV5-1; clone size: few
CDR3 protein: CASTSVTGGNEQYF; CDR3 DNA: TGCGCCAGCACAAGCGTGACAGGGGGGAACGAGCAGTACTTC; D gene: TRBD1; J gene: TRBJ2-7; V gene: TRBV4-1; clone size: NA
CDR3 protein: CASSDTGGQETQYF; CDR3 DNA: TGTGCCAGCAGCGATACAGGGGGCCAGGAGACCCAGTACTTC; D gene: TRBD1; J gene: TRBJ2-5; V gene: TRBV28; clone size: NA
CDR3 protein: CASSRRLGASTDTQYF; CDR3 DNA: TGTGCCAGCAGCCGGCGGTTGGGTGCTAGCACAGATACGCAGTATTTT; D gene: NA; J gene: TRBJ2-3; V gene: TRBV7-6; clone size: NA
CDR3 protein: CASSLETYNSPLHF; CDR3 DNA: TGTGCCAGCAGCTTAGAGACTTATAATTCACCCCTCCACTTT; D gene: NA; J gene: TRBJ1-6; V gene: TRBV7-9; clone size: few
CDR3 protein: CASSFTGNSPLHF; CDR3 DNA: TGTGCCAGCAGTTTTACCGGTAATTCACCCCTCCACTTT; D gene: NA; J gene: TRBJ1-6; V gene: TRBV27; clone size: NA
CDR3 protein: CASSVGQGASPLHF; CDR3 DNA: TGCGCCAGCAGTGTCGGACAGGGGGCCTCACCCCTCCACTTT; D gene: TRBD1; J gene: TRBJ1-6; V gene: TRBV5-1; clone size: NA
CDR3 protein: CASSLVAASSYNEQFF; CDR3 DNA: TGTGCCAGCAGCTTAGTTGCGGCTAGCTCCTACAATGAGCAGTTCTTC; D gene: NA; J gene: TRBJ2-1; V gene: TRBV7-2; clone size: NA
CDR3 protein: CASSLGETYNEQFF; CDR3 DNA: TGTGCCAGCAGCCTCGGAGAGACTTACAATGAGCAGTTCTTC; D gene: NA; J gene: TRBJ2-1; V gene: TRBV9; clone size: few
CDR3 protein: CAISGQNTEAFF; CDR3 DNA: TGTGCCATCAGTGGGCAGAACACTGAAGCTTTCTTT; D gene: NA; J gene: TRBJ1-1; V gene: TRBV10-3; clone size: NA
CDR3 protein: CASSRGRTGQETQYF; CDR3 DNA: TGTGCCAGCAGCCGCGGCCGGACAGGGCAAGAGACCCAGTACTTC; D gene: TRBD1; J gene: TRBJ2-5; V gene: TRBV7-8; clone size: NA
CDR3 protein: CASSQEGGSGANVLTF; CDR3 DNA: TGTGCCAGCAGCCAAGAGGGGGGCTCTGGGGCCAACGTCCTGACTTTC; D gene: NA; J gene: TRBJ2-6; V gene: TRBV4-2; clone size: NA
CDR3 protein: CASSGSVAEETQYF; CDR3 DNA: TGTGCCAGCAGTGGGTCGGTAGCGGAAGAGACCCAGTACTTC; D gene: NA; J gene: TRBJ2-5; V gene: TRBV2; clone size: few
CDR3 protein: CAWRTPGKWEQYF; CDR3 DNA: TGTGCCTGGAGGACGCCGGGAAAGTGGGAGCAGTACTTC; D gene: NA; J gene: TRBJ2-7; V gene: TRBV30; clone size: NA
CDR3 protein: CASRLQGAAAGYTF; CDR3 DNA: TGTGCCAGCAGGCTACAGGGGGCAGCGGCTGGCTACACCTTC; D gene: TRBD1; J gene: TRBJ1-2; V gene: TRBV28; clone size: NA
CDR3 protein: CASSTHYGYTF; CDR3 DNA: TGTGCCAGCAGCACACACTATGGCTACACCTTC; D gene: NA; J gene: TRBJ1-2; V gene: TRBV28; clone size: NA
CDR3 protein: CASQFPSVRSSNEQFF; CDR3 DNA: TGTGCCAGCCAGTTCCCTAGCGTCAGATCCTCCAATGAGCAGTTCTTC; D gene: NA; J gene: TRBJ2-1; V gene: TRBV28; clone size: NA
CDR3 protein: CASSGRQGPGFNEKLFF; CDR3 DNA: TGTGCCAGCAGTGGCCGACAGGGACCAGGTTTTAATGAAAAACTGTTTTTT; D gene: TRBD1; J gene: TRBJ1-4; V gene: TRBV6-1; clone size: few
CDR3 protein: CASSLPVQETQYF; CDR3 DNA: TGTGCCAGCAGCTTACCAGTACAAGAGACCCAGTACTTC; D gene: NA; J gene: TRBJ2-5; V gene: TRBV7-9; clone size: NA
CDR3 protein: CASTDRGPGANVLTF; CDR3 DNA: TGTGCCAGTACCGACAGGGGGCCTGGGGCCAACGTCCTGACTTTC; D gene: NA; J gene: TRBJ2-6; V gene: TRBV21-1; clone size: NA
CDR3 protein: CASSDIQANYGYTF; CDR3 DNA: TGTGCCAGCAGTGATATACAGGCAAACTATGGCTACACCTTC; D gene: NA; J gene: TRBJ1-2; V gene: TRBV25-1; clone size: NA
CDR3 protein: CASSENGPVDTQYF; CDR3 DNA: TGTGCCAGCAGTGAAAATGGTCCGGTAGATACGCAGTATTTT; D gene: NA; J gene: TRBJ2-3; V gene: TRBV2; clone size: NA
CDR3 protein: CASSYPDQAGTQYF; CDR3 DNA: TGTGCCAGCAGTTACCCTGACCAGGCGGGTACGCAGTATTTT; D gene: NA; J gene: TRBJ2-3; V gene: TRBV6-5; clone size: NA
CDR3 protein: CASSPQSSYEQYF; CDR3 DNA: TGTGCCAGCAGTCCGCAGTCGTCCTACGAGCAGTACTTC; D gene: NA; J gene: TRBJ2-7; V gene: TRBV27; clone size: NA
CDR3 protein: CASSVGLAGRSYNEQFF; CDR3 DNA: TGTGCCAGCAGCGTGGGGCTAGCGGGCCGCTCCTACAATGAGCAGTTCTTC; D gene: TRBD2; J gene: TRBJ2-1; V gene: TRBV9; clone size: NA